These 21 T cell receptor beta chains came from one sample sequenced in a study of shared clonotypes between healthy human individuals. Sequencing was performed with immunoSEQ multiplex PCR; in TCRdb, only in-frame clones are kept and a portion is missing. In the table there are approximately 940,000 clones, approximately 80% of which are singletons. What was sequenced was memory CD4+ T cells sorted from blood. Subset defined: CD45RA-negative fraction. These receptors all stem from a man aged 18 to 30 in good health.

In DNA, the CDR3 is TGTGCCAGCAGTGAAGCAACAGTGGGGGGGATGGGCTACACCTTC. Encoded protein: CASSEATVGGMGYTF. V and J are TRBV6-1 and TRBJ1-2; tentative D call: TRBD1 (5 bases). In germline, CDR1 is MNHNS, CDR2 SASEGT. There are 15 residues in the CDR3. Trimming cost V 0 bases and J 8 bases, with 16 bases left between them.

This clone was seen more than once but under ten times. V usage is TRBV29-1 and J usage is TRBJ1-4, with 8 positions matching TRBD1. The CDR3 has 11 amino acids. The germline gives CDR1 SQVTM, CDR2 ANQGSEA. J lost 11 bases, V lost 8 bases, and 7 bases had no gene match. CDR3 bases: TGCAGCCTAAAACAGGGGGGGAAACTGTTTTTT. As protein: CSLKQGGKLFF.

A few counts support this clone. This chain uses TRBV6-5 with TRBJ1-5; D is uncertain. Trimming took off 2 bases at V and 4 bases at J, with 9 bases between the two ends. Looked up from germline, CDR1 is MNHEY and CDR2 is SVGAGI. This CDR3 region has 14 residues. The CDR3 sequence: CASSYKAVNQPQHF. In DNA form, the CDR3 reads TGTGCCAGCAGTTACAAGGCAGTGAATCAGCCCCAGCATTTT.

On this clone: The conserved final phenylalanine or tryptophan is absent from the CDR3, which likely points to a read error. The limits of the CDR3 on the DNA are not certain, so only TCRdb's listed CDR3 is given. The chain is built from TRBV2 and TRBJ2-7; whether TRBD2, the table's D call, matches the DNA was not checked. Termini included, the CDR3 measures 11 amino acids. Germline V gene lookup returns CDR1 SNHLY and CDR2 FYNNEI. The CDR3 here is CASSGDWGDLL.

This clone was recorded only once. The chain has TRBV28 and TRBJ1-2, with D possibly TRBD1 on 6 matching bases. V was clipped by 10 bases and J by 4 bases, with 19 bases between them. The CDR3 has 14 amino acids. Germline V gene sequence: CDR1 MDHEN, CDR2 SYDVKM. CDR3 residues: CATHLTQGLYGYTF. CDR3 bases: TGTGCCACCCACCTAACTCAGGGGCTCTATGGCTACACCTTC.

The chain couples TRBV18 to TRBJ1-4, with 7 nucleotides matching TRBD1. The trim removed 6 bases at V and 0 bases at J, leaving 4 bases unmatched. This CDR3 spans 15 amino acids. Germline V gene data show CDR1 as KGHSH and CDR2 as LQKENI. This CDR3 is CASSPGGATNEKLFF. DNA of the CDR3: TGTGCCAGCTCCCCAGGGGGGGCAACTAATGAAAAACTGTTTTTT.

This CDR3 is CASSLNGVYGYTF. The CDR3 DNA follows: TGCGCCAGCAGCTTGAACGGGGTCTATGGCTACACCTTC. The gene calls are TRBV5-1 and TRBJ1-2; no clear D. This CDR3 spans 13 amino acids. Germline CDR1 and CDR2: SGHRS and YFSETQ. Trimming removed 1 base from V and 4 bases from J, with 8 bases in between.

This clone was observed a handful of times. This sequence joins TRBV29-1 and TRBJ1-1; 7 bases match TRBD1. The CDR3 sequence is 12 residues long. V trimming: 0 bases; J trimming: 14 bases; junction bases outside the gene matches: 9. Germline V gene sequence: CDR1 SQVTM, CDR2 ANQGSEA. For the CDR3, the DNA is TGCAGCGTTGAAGAAGGGGGCGCGATCCGATTCTTT. Translated: CSVEEGGAIRFF.

The chain couples TRBV11-1 to TRBJ2-3, with TRBD2 matching 8 bases. CDR1 and CDR2 from the germline V gene are SGHAT and FQDESV (reference sequence). V gave up 5 bases and J gave up 0 bases; unmatched junction bases: 7. The CDR3 has 16 residues. The CDR3 DNA reads TGTGCCAGCAGCCCTGCGGGACTAGGTAGCACAGATACGCAGTATTTT. This gives the protein CASSPAGLGSTDTQYF.

This chain joins TRBV10-3 and TRBJ1-2, with D possibly TRBD1 on 5 matching bases. Trimming cost V 4 bases and J 2 bases, with 11 bases left between them. There are 14 residues in the CDR3. The germline CDR1 and CDR2 sequences are ENHRY and SYGVKD. The CDR3 loop reads CAISGGQGNYGYTF. The CDR3 region has the DNA TGTGCCATCAGTGGAGGCCAGGGCAACTATGGCTACACCTTC.

The chain is built from TRBV12-5 and TRBJ2-2, with TRBD1 identical over 10 bases. With 3 bases clipped from V and 5 bases from J, the junction kept 6 bases outside the gene matches. Germline values: CDR1 LGHNT, CDR2 FRNRAP. This CDR3 spans 16 amino acids. The CDR3 protein is CASGLRQGAVTGELFF. DNA for the CDR3: TGTGCTAGTGGTTTAAGACAGGGGGCCGTTACCGGGGAGCTGTTTTTT.

The chain uses TRBV18 and TRBJ1-2, with D possibly being TRBD1 (5 bases). V lost 6 bases and J lost 3, with 11 bases in between. Germline CDR1 is KGHSH and CDR2 is LQKENI. The CDR3 sequence is 13 residues long. The CDR3 bases are TGTGCCAGCTCGCTGGGGCTTGACTATGGCTACACCTTC. Its protein product is CASSLGLDYGYTF.

This clone was recorded only once. The chain carries TRBV10-3 and TRBJ2-3, with D hard to call. Germline V gene data show CDR1 as ENHRY and CDR2 as SYGVKD. The CDR3 consists of 13 residues. Trimming removed 4 bases at V and 1 base at J, with 6 bases between. This CDR3 is CAISGEGTDTQYF. As DNA, the CDR3 is TGTGCCATCAGTGGAGAGGGCACAGATACGCAGTATTTT.

The chain uses TRBV6-6 and TRBJ2-7; either TRBD1 or TRBD2 may supply D (6 bases each). V was cut by 7 bases and J by 0 bases, with 13 bases left in between. The length of the CDR3 is 14 residues. The germline CDR1 and CDR2 sequences are MNHNY and SVGAGI (reference sequence). The CDR3 sequence: CASTWGASSYEQYF. The CDR3 DNA reads as TGTGCCAGCACCTGGGGGGCGAGCTCCTACGAGCAGTACTTC.

The V and J genes are TRBV7-9 and TRBJ1-4, with a possible D match to TRBD1 (6 bases). This CDR3 region has 13 residues. The V end lost 5 bases, the J end lost 8 bases, and 12 bases lay between the germline ends. The germline V gene has CDR1 SEHNR and CDR2 FQNEAQ (reference sequence). The CDR3 bases are TGTGCCAGCAGCGATTCCGGGACAGAAAAACTGTTTTTT. Protein sequence: CASSDSGTEKLFF.

As DNA, the CDR3 is TGTGCCAGCAGTAGACTAGCGGGATTCCTCGAGCAGTACTTC. Translated: CASSRLAGFLEQYF. The gene calls are TRBV7-2 and TRBJ2-7; 11 bases are a match to TRBD2. CDR3 length equals 14 residues. CDR1 is SGHTA and CDR2 is FQGNSA in the germline V gene. V lost 6 bases and J lost 6; bases outside the gene matches: 7. Filled out from reference TRBV7-2 and TRBJ2-7, the complete variable domain reads GAGVSQSPSNKVTEKGKDVELRCDPISGHTALYWYRQSLGQGLEFLIYFQGNSAPDKSGLPSDRFSAERTGGSVSTLTIQRTQQEDSAVYLCASSRLAGFLEQYFGPGTRLTVT.

CDR3 DNA sequence: TGTGCCAGTAGTGTCGGCCGGAGTGAGGGAAAACTGTTTTTT. Encoded protein: CASSVGRSEGKLFF. The chain carries TRBV19 and TRBJ1-4; D uncertain. The germline V gene has CDR1 LNHDA and CDR2 SQIVND (reference sequence). The CDR3 runs 14 residues. The germline V and J ends were trimmed by 5 bases and 10 bases, with 17 bases remaining between them.

The chain carries TRBV19 and TRBJ2-5; D not certain. Trimming took off 4 bases at V and 5 bases at J, with 8 bases between the two ends. Germline CDR1 and CDR2: LNHDA and SQIVND (reference sequence). The CDR3 is made up of 12 amino acids. The CDR3 is CASSNSGETQYF. In nucleotides, the CDR3 is TGTGCCAGTAGTAATTCCGGGGAGACCCAGTACTTC.

Regarding this clone: This same CDR3 is encoded by further DNA sequences in the sample. The chain is built from TRBV5-1 and TRBJ1-4; TRBD1 might be the D (6 bases). The length of the CDR3 is 14 residues. Trimming shortened V by 0 bases and J by 8 bases, and 11 bases separated the two germline ends. Germline values: CDR1 SGHRS, CDR2 YFSETQ. The CDR3 loop is CASSLEGGREKLFF. CDR3 bases: TGCGCCAGCAGCTTGGAAGGGGGTCGAGAAAAACTGTTTTTT.

This chain links TRBV6-5 with TRBJ2-7; 10 bases match TRBD2. Looked up from germline, CDR1 is MNHEY and CDR2 is SVGAGI. With V trimmed by 4 bases and J by 0 bases, 3 bases remained unmatched. The CDR3 consists of 15 residues. The CDR3 protein is CASSLSSGSSYEQYF. The CDR3 coding sequence is TGTGCCAGCAGTTTATCTAGCGGGAGCTCCTACGAGCAGTACTTC.

The V gene is TRBV18, the J gene TRBJ1-5, with TRBD1 matching over 8 bases. The CDR3 has 16 amino acids. Germline assignment: CDR1 KGHSH and CDR2 LQKENI. V trimming: 9 bases; J trimming: 4 bases; junction bases outside the gene matches: 14. CDR3 protein: CARSTGGEFGNQPQHF. The CDR3 bases are TGTGCCAGGTCTACAGGGGGTGAGTTTGGAAATCAGCCCCAGCATTTT.